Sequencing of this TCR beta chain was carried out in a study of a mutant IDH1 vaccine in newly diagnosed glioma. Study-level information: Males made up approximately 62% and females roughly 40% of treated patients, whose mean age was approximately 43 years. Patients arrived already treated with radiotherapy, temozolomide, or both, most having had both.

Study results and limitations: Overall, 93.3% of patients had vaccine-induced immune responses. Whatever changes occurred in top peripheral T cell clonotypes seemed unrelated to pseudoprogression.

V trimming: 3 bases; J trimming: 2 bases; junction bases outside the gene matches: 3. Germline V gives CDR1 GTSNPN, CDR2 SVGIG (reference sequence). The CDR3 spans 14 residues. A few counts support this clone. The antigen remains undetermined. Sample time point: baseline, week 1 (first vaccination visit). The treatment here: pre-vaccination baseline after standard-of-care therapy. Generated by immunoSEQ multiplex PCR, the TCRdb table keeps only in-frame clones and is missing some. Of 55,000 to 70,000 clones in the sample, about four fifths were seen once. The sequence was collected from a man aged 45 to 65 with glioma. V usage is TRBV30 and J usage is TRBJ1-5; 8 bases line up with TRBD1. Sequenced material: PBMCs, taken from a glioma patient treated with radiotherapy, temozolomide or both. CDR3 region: CAWSRGLGNQPQHF. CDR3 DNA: TGTGCCTGGAGCAGGGGGCTTGGCAATCAGCCCCAGCATTTT.